These T cell receptor beta chains were read from a single sample in a study of T cells in Graves' hyperthyroidism and ophthalmopathy. TCRdb analysed the multiplex PCR reads with MiXCR anew, one entry per CDR3 protein. Counted here are roughly 400,000 distinct CDR3 sequences, around 15% occurring once; the ten biggest clones make up around 30%. The sequenced material came from blood. The receptor set was obtained from a man aged 50 to 59 with Graves' ophthalmopathy. Both conserved end residues are part of each CDR3. A D gene is named only where the DNA matches it firmly. Clone size is stated in some rows and not others, as once, few, many or a class when expanded.

TRBV30	many	TRBJ1-2	TRBD1	TGTGCCTGGAGGCCAACAGGGGGCAATGGCTACACCTTC	CAWRPTGGNGYTF
TRBV24-1	many	TRBJ1-5	-	TGTGCCACCAGCTTCATGGGAAGCGTGTATAGCAATCAGCCCCAGCATTTT	CATSFMGSVYSNQPQHF
TRBV2	-	TRBJ2-5	TRBD2	TGTGCCAGCACTCCCGGACTAGCGGGAGCAGAGACCCAGTACTTC	CASTPGLAGAETQYF
TRBV7-2	-	TRBJ2-3	-	TGTGCCAGCAGCTTAGTTTTCGGGGGTACGCAGTATTTT	CASSLVFGGTQYF
TRBV6-1	-	TRBJ2-5	-	TGTGCCACCGCAACAGGGCTACGCGAGACCCAGTACTTC	CATATGLRETQYF
TRBV4-1	-	TRBJ2-3	TRBD1	TGCGCCAGCAGCCAAGGGGCAGGGGGCAACACAGATACGCAGTATTTT	CASSQGAGGNTDTQYF
TRBV5-1	-	TRBJ2-5	TRBD2	TGCGCCAGCAGATCCGGGACTAGCGTCCAAGAGACCCAGTACTTC	CASRSGTSVQETQYF
TRBV25-1	-	TRBJ2-3	TRBD1	TGTGCCATCAGTGATCCACAGGGGCACGGTCGGACAGATACGCAGTATTTT	CAISDPQGHGRTDTQYF
TRBV3-1	many	TRBJ1-2	TRBD1	TGTGCCAGCAGCCCGACAGGGTTCGAGACCTATGGCTACACCTTC	CASSPTGFETYGYTF
TRBV28	many	TRBJ2-3	TRBD1	TGTGCCAGCACCGAAAGCGGGTCCCACAGGGGGTCGCAGTATTTT	CASTESGSHRGSQYF
TRBV11-2	many	TRBJ1-1	-	TGTGCCAGCAGCTTAAGCGGTTGGAGGACTGAAGCTTTCTTT	CASSLSGWRTEAFF
TRBV28	-	TRBJ1-1	-	TGTGCCAGCAGACGAGGGGACTTGAACACTGAAGCTTTCTTT	CASRRGDLNTEAFF
TRBV30	many	TRBJ2-1	TRBD2	TGTGCCTGGAGTGAAGGACTAGCGGGATACAATGAGCAGTTCTTC	CAWSEGLAGYNEQFF
TRBV15	many	TRBJ2-1	TRBD2	TGTGCCACCAGCAGAGGGGGACTAGCGGACAATGAGCAGTTCTTC	CATSRGGLADNEQFF
TRBV10-3	many	TRBJ1-2	-	TGTGCCATCAGTGTAGAAGGACAAATTTATGGCTACACCTTC	CAISVEGQIYGYTF
TRBV18	many	TRBJ1-5	-	TGTGCCAGCTCACCAAGGCAGGGTGGTCAGCCCCAGCATTTT	CASSPRQGGQPQHF
TRBV11-2	many	TRBJ2-7	-	TGTGCCAGCAGCTTAGCGCTTAGCTACGAGCAGTACTTC	CASSLALSYEQYF
TRBV5-1	many	TRBJ1-2	-	TGCGCCAGCAGCTTGGGCGAGTATGGCTACACCTTC	CASSLGEYGYTF
TRBV6-1	few	TRBJ1-1	-	TGTGCCAGCAGTCCCCATCCCGGCAGAGAAGCTTTCTTT	CASSPHPGREAFF
TRBV19	-	TRBJ2-1	-	TGTGCCAGTAGTCCCCAAACCTGGGACTACAATGAGCAGTTCTTC	CASSPQTWDYNEQFF
TRBV2	-	TRBJ1-4	TRBD1	TGTGCCAGCAGCCCAGGACAGGCCCTTAATGAAAAACTGTTTTTT	CASSPGQALNEKLFF
TRBV6-2/TRBV6-3	many	TRBJ2-7	-	TGTGCCAGCAGTCTCAGGGGTGAGCAGTACTTC	CASSLRGEQYF
TRBV7-8	many	TRBJ2-7	-	TGTGCCAGCAGCCAACTGACAGAAACCTACGAGCAGTACTTC	CASSQLTETYEQYF
TRBV29-1	few	TRBJ2-7	TRBD2	TGCAGCGTTTTGAATGCCGGGACTAGCGAGAGACCCTACGAGCAGTACTTC	CSVLNAGTSERPYEQYF
TRBV7-3	many	TRBJ1-1	-	TGTGCCAGCAGCTTAACAGTGAACACTGAAGCTTTCTTT	CASSLTVNTEAFF
TRBV14	-	TRBJ2-3	-	TGTGCCAGCAGCCAAACAAGGGACCTCGGGCGCGGGCAGTATTTT	CASSQTRDLGRGQYF
TRBV5-1	many	TRBJ2-7	TRBD1	TGCGCCAGCAGCTTGGTGTCAGGGGGCATCTACGAGCAGTACTTC	CASSLVSGGIYEQYF
TRBV3-1	many	TRBJ2-3	-	TGTGCCAGCAGCCAAGGACTGAACACAGATACGCAGTATTTT	CASSQGLNTDTQYF
TRBV10-3	many	TRBJ1-5	TRBD1	TGTGCCATCAGTGATGGGACAGGGGGCCGGCCCCAGCATTTT	CAISDGTGGRPQHF
TRBV12-3/TRBV12-4	many	TRBJ2-5	TRBD1	TGTGCCAGCAGTCTAAAGTCCCGGGACAGGGACCAGTACTTC	CASSLKSRDRDQYF
TRBV6-1	many	TRBJ2-1	TRBD1	TGTGCCAGCAGTAAGAGGACAGGGGCCTTCTACAATGAGCAGTTCTTC	CASSKRTGAFYNEQFF
TRBV11-2	many	TRBJ2-1	-	TGTGCCAGCAGCTTATCCCAAGCGAGCCATGAGCAGTTCTTC	CASSLSQASHEQFF
TRBV13	many	TRBJ2-1	-	TGTGCCAGCAGCTTAGGTGCAGGGGATTACAATGAGCAGTTCTTC	CASSLGAGDYNEQFF
TRBV29-1	-	TRBJ2-6	TRBD1	TGCAGCGTTTTCGGACAGGACACCACCAGGGCTGGGGCCAACGTCCTGACTTTC	CSVFGQDTTRAGANVLTF
TRBV29-1	many	TRBJ2-3	TRBD2	TGCAGCGCCACGGCTCTAGCGGGGATTACTAGCACAGATACGCAGTATTTT	CSATALAGITSTDTQYF
TRBV18	-	TRBJ2-7	TRBD2	TGTGCCAGCTCACCGAGCACCGGGACTAGCAGAAACAATGAGCAGTACTTC	CASSPSTGTSRNNEQYF
TRBV28	-	TRBJ1-5	-	TGTGCCAGCAGACAACAGGGTCCCTCCAATCAGCCCCAGCATTTT	CASRQQGPSNQPQHF
TRBV5-5	many	TRBJ1-5	TRBD1	TGTGCCAGCAGCTTGGAAGGGACAGGGGGAGGCAATCAGCCCCAGCATTTT	CASSLEGTGGGNQPQHF
TRBV28	-	TRBJ1-5	TRBD1	TGTGCCAGCAGCCCCTCAGGGGGCGCAGGGCAGCCCCAGCATTTT	CASSPSGGAGQPQHF
TRBV6-2/TRBV6-3	-	TRBJ2-7	-	TGTGCCAGCAGACAGATCCGGGACTACGAGCAGTACTTC	CASRQIRDYEQYF
TRBV10-3	many	TRBJ1-6	-	TGTGCCATCAGTGGACCCGGCGATTCACCCCTCCACTTT	CAISGPGDSPLHF
TRBV20-1	few	TRBJ1-1	-	TGCAGTGCTAGACCGCCTTTATCGAACACTGAAGCTTTCTTT	CSARPPLSNTEAFF
TRBV20-1	many	TRBJ2-7	-	TGCAGTGCTAGGGAACTAGCCGGGTCTCAGTCCTACGAGCAGTACTTC	CSARELAGSQSYEQYF
TRBV20-1	-	TRBJ1-1	-	TGCAGTGCGCAACAGGGACGGAACACTGAAGCTTTCTTT	CSAQQGRNTEAFF
TRBV5-1	many	TRBJ2-7	TRBD1	TGCGCCAGCAGCTATACTACAGGGGGCTACGAGCAGTACTTC	CASSYTTGGYEQYF
TRBV6-1	-	TRBJ1-2	TRBD1	TGTGCCAGCACTGAATCAGGGGGCTCTGGCTACACCTTC	CASTESGGSGYTF
TRBV18	many	TRBJ2-7	-	TGTGCCAGCTCACCACTCGACAGGACCCCTTCCGAGCAGTACTTC	CASSPLDRTPSEQYF
TRBV7-9	many	TRBJ2-5	TRBD2	TGTGCCAGCGGGTCCCAGCGGGAGCTCGAGACCCAGTACTTC	CASGSQRELETQYF
TRBV20-1	few	TRBJ2-1	TRBD1	TGCAGTGCTAAGTCGGGACAGTCCTACAATGAGCAGTTCTTC	CSAKSGQSYNEQFF
TRBV5-1	many	TRBJ2-3	-	TGCGCCAGCAGCTCGGACAGAAACACAGATACGCAGTATTTT	CASSSDRNTDTQYF
TRBV7-7	-	TRBJ1-1	-	TGTGCTAGCAGCTTCGAGGGGTCGTGGGCCCTGGACACTGAAGCTTTCTTT	CASSFEGSWALDTEAFF
TRBV6-1	many	TRBJ2-3	TRBD2	TGTGCCAGCAGTGTAGCGGGGAAGGATACGCAGTATTTT	CASSVAGKDTQYF
TRBV27	many	TRBJ2-7	-	TGTGCCAGCAGTCGACCCGGACCCTACGAGCAGTACTTC	CASSRPGPYEQYF
TRBV20-1	many	TRBJ2-7	TRBD2	TGCAGTGCTAGGGGGGGGACCGCCCACTACGAGCAGTACTTC	CSARGGTAHYEQYF
TRBV5-1	many	TRBJ2-1	TRBD1	TGCGCCAGCGGACGGACGGACAGGGACTCCTACAATGAGCAGTTCTTC	CASGRTDRDSYNEQFF